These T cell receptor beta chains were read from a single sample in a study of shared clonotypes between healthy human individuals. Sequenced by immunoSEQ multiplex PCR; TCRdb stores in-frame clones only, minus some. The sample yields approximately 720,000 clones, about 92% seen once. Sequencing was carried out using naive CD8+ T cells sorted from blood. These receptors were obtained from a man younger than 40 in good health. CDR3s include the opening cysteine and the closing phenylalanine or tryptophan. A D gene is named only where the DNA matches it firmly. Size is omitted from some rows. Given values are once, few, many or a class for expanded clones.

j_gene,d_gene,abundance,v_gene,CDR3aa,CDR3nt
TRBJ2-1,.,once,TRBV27,CASRPVRAYNEQFF,TGTGCCAGCCGACCGGTGAGGGCCTACAATGAGCAGTTCTTC
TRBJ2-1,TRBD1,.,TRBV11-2,CASSPQGVGEQFF,TGTGCCAGCAGCCCCCAGGGGGTCGGTGAGCAGTTCTTC
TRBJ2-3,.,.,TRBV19,CASSIDRAGRDTQYF,TGTGCCAGTAGTATAGATCGGGCAGGGAGAGATACGCAGTATTTT
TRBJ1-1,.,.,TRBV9,CASSFGGDTEAFF,TGTGCCAGCAGCTTCGGAGGAGACACTGAAGCTTTCTTT
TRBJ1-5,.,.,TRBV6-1,CASSEVAALLVSNQPQHF,TGTGCCAGCAGTGAAGTGGCAGCGCTCCTCGTTAGCAATCAGCCCCAGCATTTT
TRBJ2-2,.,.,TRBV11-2,CASSPSGELFF,TGTGCCAGCAGCCCTTCCGGGGAGCTGTTTTTT
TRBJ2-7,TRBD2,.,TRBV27,CASSPWAGASYEQYF,TGTGCCAGCAGTCCATGGGCGGGAGCCTCCTACGAGCAGTACTTC
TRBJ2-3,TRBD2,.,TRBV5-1,CASSFSAGVSDTQYF,TGCGCCAGCAGCTTCTCAGCGGGAGTTTCAGATACGCAGTATTTT
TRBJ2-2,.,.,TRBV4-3,CASSQDRRQGKSVELFF,TGCGCCAGCAGCCAAGATCGTAGGCAGGGTAAGAGTGTGGAGCTGTTTTTT
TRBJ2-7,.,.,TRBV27,CASSPYRASYEQYF,TGTGCCAGCAGTCCCTACAGGGCCTCCTACGAGCAGTACTTC
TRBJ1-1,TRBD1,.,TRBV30,CACQGAGGTEAFF,TGTGCCTGCCAGGGGGCCGGAGGAACTGAAGCTTTCTTT
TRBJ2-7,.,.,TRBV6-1,CASSGNSYEQYF,TGTGCCAGCAGTGGGAACAGCTACGAGCAGTACTTC
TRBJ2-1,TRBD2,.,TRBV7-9,CASSLKGLVYNEQFF,TGTGCCAGCAGCTTAAAAGGACTAGTTTACAATGAGCAGTTCTTC
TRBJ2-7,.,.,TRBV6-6,CASSYLGRYEQYF,TGTGCCAGCAGTTACCTCGGTCGCTACGAGCAGTACTTC
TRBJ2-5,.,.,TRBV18,CASSPDGYQETQYF,TGTGCCAGCTCACCCGACGGGTACCAAGAGACCCAGTACTTC
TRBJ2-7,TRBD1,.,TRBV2,CASRGQGAVEQYF,TGTGCCAGCAGGGGACAGGGGGCGGTTGAGCAGTACTTC
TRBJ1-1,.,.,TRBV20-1,CSAREVTEAFF,TGCAGTGCTAGAGAGGTAACTGAAGCTTTCTTT
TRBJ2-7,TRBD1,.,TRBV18,CASSPPGQGGYEQYF,TGTGCCAGCTCACCCCCAGGACAGGGAGGATACGAGCAGTACTTC
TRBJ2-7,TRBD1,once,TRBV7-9,CASSLRTGAYEQYF,TGTGCCAGCAGCTTACGGACAGGGGCCTACGAGCAGTACTTC
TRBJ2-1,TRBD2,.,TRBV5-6,CASSSRWTSGGSYNEQFF,TGTGCCAGCAGCTCGCGATGGACTAGCGGGGGCTCCTACAATGAGCAGTTCTTC
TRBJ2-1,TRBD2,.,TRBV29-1,CSVDGTSANYNEQFF,TGCAGCGTTGATGGGACTAGCGCCAACTACAATGAGCAGTTCTTC
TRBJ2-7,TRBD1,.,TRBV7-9,CASSPRDRVHEQYF,TGTGCCAGCAGCCCCCGGGACAGGGTGCACGAGCAGTACTTC
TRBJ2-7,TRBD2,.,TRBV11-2,CASSPYPMGLAEYEQYF,TGTGCCAGCAGCCCCTACCCTATGGGACTAGCGGAATACGAGCAGTACTTC
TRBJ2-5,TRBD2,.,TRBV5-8,CASKLTGGKETQYF,TGTGCCAGCAAATTAACGGGGGGGAAAGAGACCCAGTACTTC
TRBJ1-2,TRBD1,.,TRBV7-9,CASSFGRDRNYGYTF,TGTGCCAGCAGCTTTGGACGGGACAGGAACTATGGCTACACCTTC
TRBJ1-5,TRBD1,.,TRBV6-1,CASSEGQGAIQPQHF,TGTGCCAGCAGTGAGGGACAGGGGGCAATACAGCCCCAGCATTTT
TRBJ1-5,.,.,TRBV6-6,CASSTDGGGQPQHF,TGTGCCAGCAGCACGGACGGTGGTGGTCAGCCCCAGCATTTT
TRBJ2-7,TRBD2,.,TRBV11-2,CASSYGGESYEQYF,TGTGCCAGCAGCTATGGGGGGGAGTCCTACGAGCAGTACTTC
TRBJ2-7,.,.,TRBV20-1,CSARDWSEQYF,TGCAGTGCTAGAGATTGGAGCGAGCAGTACTTC
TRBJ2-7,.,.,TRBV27,CASRPPRGEQYF,TGTGCCAGCAGACCTCCCAGGGGCGAGCAGTACTTC
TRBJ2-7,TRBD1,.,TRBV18,CASSPGTGLFHEQYF,TGTGCCAGCTCACCAGGGACAGGTCTTTTCCACGAGCAGTACTTC
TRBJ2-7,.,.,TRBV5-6,CASSLRVGWNEQYF,TGTGCCAGCAGCTTGCGTGTAGGGTGGAACGAGCAGTACTTC
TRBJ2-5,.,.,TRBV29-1,CSVVEAHFRETQYF,TGCAGCGTTGTGGAAGCGCACTTCCGAGAGACCCAGTACTTC
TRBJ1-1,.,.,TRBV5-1,CASIGEGETEAFF,TGCGCCAGCATAGGTGAGGGCGAGACTGAAGCTTTCTTT
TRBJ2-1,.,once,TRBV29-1,CSGGGFYNEQFF,TGCAGTGGGGGGGGCTTCTACAATGAGCAGTTCTTC
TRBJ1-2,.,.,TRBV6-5,CASSYSGSEGYTF,TGTGCCAGCAGTTACTCGGGGTCCGAGGGCTACACCTTC
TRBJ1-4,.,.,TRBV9,CASSVYGTTNEKLFF,TGTGCCAGCAGCGTCTACGGGACAACTAATGAAAAACTGTTTTTT
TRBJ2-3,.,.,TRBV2,CASPLGTDTQYF,TGTGCCAGCCCCCTAGGAACAGATACGCAGTATTTT
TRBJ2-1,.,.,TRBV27,CASSLVGSDNEQFF,TGTGCCAGCAGTTTAGTCGGGTCAGACAATGAGCAGTTCTTC
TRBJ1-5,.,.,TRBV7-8,CASSLVAGEVDQPQHF,TGTGCCAGCAGCTTAGTCGCAGGGGAAGTGGATCAGCCCCAGCATTTT
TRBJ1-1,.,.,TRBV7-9,CASSLAVENTEAFF,TGTGCCAGCAGCTTAGCGGTCGAGAACACTGAAGCTTTCTTT
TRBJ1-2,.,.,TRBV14,CASSQAADGYTF,TGTGCCAGCAGCCAGGCAGCGGATGGCTACACCTTC
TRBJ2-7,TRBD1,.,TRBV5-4,CASSSSRQGVYEQYF,TGTGCCAGCAGCTCCTCCCGACAGGGGGTCTACGAGCAGTACTTC
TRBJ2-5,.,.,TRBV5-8,CASSLGIWDQETQYF,TGTGCCAGCAGCTTGGGTATTTGGGACCAAGAGACCCAGTACTTC
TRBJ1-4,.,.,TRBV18,CASSPTGYEKLFF,TGTGCCAGCTCACCGACAGGATATGAAAAACTGTTTTTT
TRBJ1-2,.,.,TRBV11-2,CASSLFPSEDYTF,TGTGCCAGCAGCTTATTCCCATCGGAGGACTACACCTTC
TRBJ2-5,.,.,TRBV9,CASSAGTAAETQYF,TGTGCCAGCAGCGCCGGGACGGCCGCAGAGACCCAGTACTTC
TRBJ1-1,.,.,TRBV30,CAWSDDGAAEAFF,TGTGCCTGGAGTGATGACGGGGCAGCTGAAGCTTTCTTT
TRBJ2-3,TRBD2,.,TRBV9,CASSVDAGGPTDTQYF,TGTGCCAGCAGCGTAGATGCGGGAGGGCCGACAGATACGCAGTATTTT
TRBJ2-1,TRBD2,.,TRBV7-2,CASSLGTSGSYNEQFF,TGTGCCAGCAGCCTGGGGACTAGCGGGAGTTACAATGAGCAGTTCTTC
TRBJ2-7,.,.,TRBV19,CASSYELTYEQYF,TGTGCCAGTAGTTACGAACTGACCTACGAGCAGTACTTC
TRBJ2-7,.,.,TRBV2,CAIQIQALLYEQYF,TGTGCCATTCAGATCCAGGCTTTACTCTACGAGCAGTACTTC
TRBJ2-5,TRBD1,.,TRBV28,CASRRKTGEEETQYF,TGTGCCAGCAGGCGAAAGACAGGGGAGGAAGAGACCCAGTACTTC
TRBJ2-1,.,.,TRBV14,CASSQAGTPRTEQFF,TGTGCCAGCAGCCAAGCCGGGACTCCACGCACTGAGCAGTTCTTC
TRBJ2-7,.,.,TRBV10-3,CAISAGTNTYEQYF,TGTGCCATCAGCGCCGGGACAAACACCTACGAGCAGTACTTC